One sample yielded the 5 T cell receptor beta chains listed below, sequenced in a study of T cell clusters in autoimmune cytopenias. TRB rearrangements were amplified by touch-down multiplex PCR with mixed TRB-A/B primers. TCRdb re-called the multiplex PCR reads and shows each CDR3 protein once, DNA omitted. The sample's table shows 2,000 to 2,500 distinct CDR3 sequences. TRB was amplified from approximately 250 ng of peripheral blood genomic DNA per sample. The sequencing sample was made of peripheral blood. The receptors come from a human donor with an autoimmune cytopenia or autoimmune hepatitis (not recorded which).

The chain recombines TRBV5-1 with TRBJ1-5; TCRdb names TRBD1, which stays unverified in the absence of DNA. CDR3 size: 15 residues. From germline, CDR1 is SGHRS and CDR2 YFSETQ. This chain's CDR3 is CASSRTGDRNQPQHF.

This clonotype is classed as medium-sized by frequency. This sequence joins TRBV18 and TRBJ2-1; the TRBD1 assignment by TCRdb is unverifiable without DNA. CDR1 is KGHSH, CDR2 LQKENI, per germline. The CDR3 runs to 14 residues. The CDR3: CASSHIDRANEQFF.

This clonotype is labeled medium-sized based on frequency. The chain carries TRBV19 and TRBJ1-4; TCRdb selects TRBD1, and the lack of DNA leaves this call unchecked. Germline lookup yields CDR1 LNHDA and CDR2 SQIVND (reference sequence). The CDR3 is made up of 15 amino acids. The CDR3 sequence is CASSIPDSYNEKLFF.

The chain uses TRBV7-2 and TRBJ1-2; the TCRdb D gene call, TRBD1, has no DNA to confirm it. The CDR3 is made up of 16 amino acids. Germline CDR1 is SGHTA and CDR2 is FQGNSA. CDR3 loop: CASSSQPGWANYGYTF.

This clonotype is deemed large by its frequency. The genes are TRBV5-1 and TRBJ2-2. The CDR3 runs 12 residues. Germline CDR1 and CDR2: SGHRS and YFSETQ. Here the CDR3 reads CASSQDPGELFF.